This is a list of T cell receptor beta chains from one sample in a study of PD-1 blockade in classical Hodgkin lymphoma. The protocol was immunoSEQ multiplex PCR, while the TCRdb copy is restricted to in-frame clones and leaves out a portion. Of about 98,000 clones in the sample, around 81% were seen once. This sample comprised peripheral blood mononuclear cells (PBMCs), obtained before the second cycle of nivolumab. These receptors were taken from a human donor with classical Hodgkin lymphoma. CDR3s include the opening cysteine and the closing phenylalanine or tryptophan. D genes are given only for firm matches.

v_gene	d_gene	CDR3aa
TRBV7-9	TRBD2	CASSYGTSGSSYYNEQFF
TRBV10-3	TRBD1	CAISNQGGDEKLFF
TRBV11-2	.	CASSPGAEQYF
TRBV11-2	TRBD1	CASSLDQVGAGGYDTQYF
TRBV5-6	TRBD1	CASSLDKTGRETQYF
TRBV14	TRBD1	CASSAWTGGREKLFF
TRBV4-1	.	CASSRGEQGYGYTF
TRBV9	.	CASSVRQSNTEAFF
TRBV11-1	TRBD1	CASSYTGVRETQYF
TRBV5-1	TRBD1	CASSTSINRGQGEQFF
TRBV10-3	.	CAISESDRIEQFF
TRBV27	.	CASSLSGGRVGTEAFF
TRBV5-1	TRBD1	CASNTGLKQGAALNTEAFF
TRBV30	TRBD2	CACGTSGRLTYNEQFF
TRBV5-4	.	CASTIPSGAGETQYF
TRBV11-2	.	CASSALRTDTQYF
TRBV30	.	CAWSVQETQYF